This TCR beta chain was sequenced during a study of human T cells and chemical hapten exposure. Across the study: Patients, largely female, had alopecia areata, totalis or universalis.

Unmatched junction bases numbered 2, after V lost 4 bases and J lost 2 bases. CDR3 length equals 16 residues. CDR1 and CDR2 (germline): MGHRA, YSYEKL. TCRdb reanalysed the RACE reads using MiXCR and keeps one entry per CDR3 protein. The table includes some 79,000 distinct CDR3 sequences, 10% detected once. Time point denoted: patch test 2, 6 weeks after DPC sensitization. Described treatment: therapeutic diphenylcyclopropenone sensitization with weekly scalp DPC. The study enrolled 18 to 70-year-old alopecia patients suitable for DPC. This clonotype was counted only a few times. This material consisted of whole blood, taken in connection with sensitization to the hapten diphenylcyclopropenone (DPC). This chain joins TRBV4-1 and TRBJ1-4; TRBD1 matches at 12 bases. The TCR comes from a woman in her forties or fifties with alopecia areata. Some clones in this sample may be carry-over from other donors' samples. The CDR3 sequence: CASSPGQGATNEKLFF. CDR3 DNA: TGCGCCAGCAGCCCGGGACAGGGGGCGACTAATGAAAAACTGTTTTTT.